Reported below is one T cell receptor beta chain. Other DNA sequences within the sample encode an identical CDR3. The V gene lost 5 bases and the J gene lost 4 bases, with 11 bases spanning the gap. The germline V gene encodes CDR1 SGHAT and CDR2 FQNNGV. The length of the CDR3 is 13 residues. Original methodology: Estimation of nucleated cell counts relied on the amplification of reference gene primers. Method: immunoSEQ multiplex PCR; TCRdb's copy keeps in-frame clones and lacks some. V, J and clone size are taken as reported in that table, and D and trimming were inferred from the DNA itself. The repertoire has under 300,000 clones, roughly 85% of them found once; the top ten carry 3% to 4%. These data originate in a study of blood T cell repertoires in COVID-19. Study-wide background: Nucleic acid was either cDNA or gDNA, and it came from T cells, B-cell-depleted T cells, or PBMCs.

Sequences were obtained from peripheral blood. The chain couples TRBV11-2 to TRBJ1-1; perhaps TRBD1 as D (6 bases). This clonotype was obtained from a woman aged 18 to 35 with acute or convalescent COVID-19. The CDR3 is CASSLRGGTEAFF. In nucleotides, the CDR3 is TGTGCCAGCAGCCTCAGGGGTGGCACTGAAGCTTTCTTT.